This TCR beta chain was obtained from a study of blood T cell repertoires in COVID-19. Original methodology: Reference gene primer amplification gave estimated nucleated cell counts. Sequenced by immunoSEQ multiplex PCR; TCRdb stores in-frame clones only, minus some. That table gives V, J and clone size, and the DNA gave D and trimming. The table has 150,000 or so clones, roughly 90% seen once. This clone has only a few counts. Germline CDR1 is KGHDR and CDR2 is SFDVKD. This CDR3 contains 16 residues. The V and J ends lost 1 base and 7 bases, in that order; junction bases with no gene match: 8. The sequenced sample was peripheral blood. The V gene is TRBV24-1, the J gene TRBJ2-1, with TRBD2 identical over 8 bases. The sequence derives from a woman aged 50 to 65 with acute or convalescent COVID-19. The CDR3 protein is CATSDFGRGVLNEQFF. CDR3 bases: TGTGCCACCAGTGATTTTGGGCGGGGGGTCCTTAATGAGCAGTTCTTC.